The T cell receptor beta chain under discussion was sequenced for a study of CD8 T cells in ankylosing spondylitis. Study conclusions and caveats: What seemed typical of ankylosing spondylitis blood was a TCR beta motif built from roughly eight highly homologous variants. Matched ankylosing spondylitis synovial fluid reportedly showed significant enrichment of disease-linked clones.

This clonotype occurred a few times. Its antigen is not identified. TCRdb re-called the 5' RACE reads through MiXCR, storing one row per CDR3 protein. This table holds 200,000 to 250,000 distinct CDR3 sequences, 8% to 9% found once. V gave up 6 bases and J gave up 1 base, with 12 bases separating them. The CDR3 length is 15 residues. Germline-derived CDR1 and CDR2 are MNHNS and SASEGT. The J gene is TRBJ2-2, the V gene TRBV6-1, with D possibly being TRBD1 (6 bases). Sequenced material: blood, either unsorted or a sorted T cell fraction (not recorded which). The source is a female donor with ankylosing spondylitis or in good health (not recorded which). Here the CDR3 reads CASRDGTLNTGELFF. For the CDR3, the DNA is TGTGCCAGCAGAGACGGGACACTGAACACCGGGGAGCTGTTTTTT.